The TCR beta chain under discussion was sequenced for a study of blood T cell repertoires in COVID-19. Study background: The study drew acute and convalescent COVID-19 samples from the United States, Italy and Spain.

Trimming removed 4 bases at V and 2 bases at J, with 19 bases between. The CDR3 loop spans 16 amino acids. Germline V lookup: CDR1 GTSNPN, CDR2 SVGIG (reference sequence). Original methodology: Estimation of nucleated cell counts was performed using reference gene primer amplification. Assay: immunoSEQ multiplex PCR; the TCRdb copy retains only in-frame clones and omits some. V, J and clone size derive from that table, while D and trimming were established from the DNA sequence. The sample records some 150,000 clones, 80% to 90% being singletons. The J gene is TRBJ2-3, the V gene TRBV30, with a possible D match to TRBD1 (6 bases). Material for sequencing was peripheral blood. The receptor comes from a woman between 55 and 75 years old with active COVID-19. CDR3 amino acids: CAWITRPTGSTDTQYF. In nucleotides, the CDR3 is TGTGCCTGGATTACGCGCCCGACAGGCTCCACAGATACGCAGTATTTT.